A single sample gave rise to the 20 T cell receptor beta chains below, sequenced in a study of cytomegalovirus exposure and HLA in healthy donors. Primers included in the PCR were 60 Vbeta and 13 Jbeta primers. The data were produced by immunoSEQ multiplex PCR, yet TCRdb's version contains in-frame clones alone and is incomplete. The sample consists of roughly 180,000 clones, approximately 72% of them appearing once. The sequencing input was PBMCs. These receptors came from a female donor in good health and CMV-seronegative.

The chain employs TRBV2 and TRBJ2-1; TRBD2 matches at 16 bases. Germline V lookup: CDR1 SNHLY, CDR2 FYNNEI. The V gene end was trimmed by 7 bases and the J gene end by 8 bases; junction bases not matched to a gene: 8. The CDR3 consists of 16 residues. The CDR3 reads CASTPGTSGRAHEQFF. DNA of the CDR3: TGTGCCAGCACCCCGGGGACTAGCGGGAGGGCCCATGAGCAGTTCTTC. The full variable domain, with the rest looked up from reference TRBV2 and TRBJ2-1, is EPEVTQTPSHQVTQMGQEVILRCVPISNHLYFYWYRQILGQKVEFLVSFYNNEISEKSEIFDDQFSVERPDGSNFTLKIRSTKLEDSAMYFCASTPGTSGRAHEQFFGPGTRLTVL.

CDR3 amino acids: CAWSAGGAGGELFF. DNA of the CDR3: TGTGCCTGGAGTGCAGGGGGCGCCGGCGGGGAGCTGTTTTTT. The rearrangement joins TRBV30 to TRBJ2-2; 8 bases fit TRBD1. This CDR3 has 14 residues. Germline loops: CDR1 GTSNPN, CDR2 SVGIG (reference sequence). V lost 1 base to trimming and J lost 7 bases; unmatched junction nucleotides: 5.

V is TRBV9 and J is TRBJ1-2, with 8 bases matching TRBD1. The junction had 8 bases not matched to a gene; V was cut back by 5 bases and J by 8 bases. The CDR3 totals 13 residues. Per the germline V gene, CDR1 is SGDLS and CDR2 is YYNGEE. The CDR3 sequence: CASRIQGVSGYTF. CDR3 in DNA: TGTGCCAGCAGAATACAGGGGGTATCCGGCTACACCTTC.

This clone was observed a handful of times. The V gene is TRBV6-6, the J gene TRBJ2-1; 11 bases fit TRBD1. V shed 7 bases and J 6 bases; nucleotides not matched to a gene: 11. Germline CDR1 is MNHNY and CDR2 is SVGAGI (reference sequence). The CDR3 length is 16 residues. The CDR3 bases are TGTGCCAGCATCCTTTCCGGGACAGGGGGACTCAATGAGCAGTTCTTC. Its protein is CASILSGTGGLNEQFF.

The chain joins TRBV11-1 to TRBJ1-2; 7 bases agree with TRBD1. CDR3 length: 15 amino acids. Germline CDR1 and CDR2: SGHAT and FQDESV (reference sequence). Losses at the gene ends were 5 bases for V and 3 bases for J; bases not matched to a gene: 9. This CDR3 reads CASSLSRRGDYGYTF. The DNA of the CDR3 is TGTGCCAGCAGCCTCTCCCGCAGGGGGGACTATGGCTACACCTTC.

The chain is built from TRBV7-3 and TRBJ2-1, with TRBD1 as a possible D gene (5 bases). The CDR3 runs 13 residues. Germline V gene lookup returns CDR1 SGHTA and CDR2 FQGTGA. Trimming took 2 bases from V and 6 from J, leaving 8 bases between them. CDR3 nucleotide sequence: TGTGCCAGCAGCTTAGACAGCTTCAATGAGCAGTTCTTC. It translates to CASSLDSFNEQFF. The complete variable domain, with remaining parts taken from reference TRBV7-3 and TRBJ2-1, reads GAGVSQTPSNKVTEKGKYVELRCDPISGHTALYWYRQSLGQGPEFLIYFQGTGAADDSGLPNDRFFAVRPEGSVSTLKIQRTERGDSAVYLCASSLDSFNEQFFGPGTRLTVL.

This clone showed up just a few times. The chain couples TRBV27 to TRBJ2-5; 9 bases align to TRBD1. The trim removed 5 bases at V and 5 bases at J, leaving 12 bases unmatched. CDR1 MNHEY and CDR2 SMNVEV come from the germline V gene (reference sequence). The CDR3 spans 16 residues. As DNA, the CDR3 is TGTGCCAGCAGTCTGGGGGACAGGGCCGGGGGGGAGACCCAGTACTTC. As protein: CASSLGDRAGGETQYF.

This chain uses TRBV7-2 with TRBJ2-4; the D is unclear. The germline V gene encodes CDR1 SGHTA and CDR2 FQGNSA. The CDR3 spans 14 residues. The V gene lost 1 base and the J gene lost 0 bases, with 4 bases spanning the gap. The CDR3 nucleotides read TGTGCCAGCAGCTTAGAACTAGCCAAAAACATTCAGTACTTC. This encodes CASSLELAKNIQYF.

The chain links TRBV6-6 to TRBJ2-5; 9 bases are shared with TRBD2. The CDR3 contains 15 residues. CDR1 is MNHNY, CDR2 SVGAGI, per germline (reference sequence). Unmatched junction bases numbered 9, after V lost 5 bases and J lost 5 bases. The CDR3 is CASSNLRGGWETQYF. The CDR3 DNA sequence: TGTGCCAGCAGTAACTTGCGGGGGGGGTGGGAGACCCAGTACTTC.

The chain combines TRBV27 with TRBJ2-7; 9 bases are a match to TRBD1. J gave up 5 bases and V 3 bases, and 5 bases lay outside the gene matches. This CDR3 has 14 amino acids. Germline-derived CDR1 and CDR2 are MNHEY and SMNVEV (reference sequence). The CDR3 protein is CASSFGTGYHEQYF. The CDR3 nucleotides read TGTGCCAGCAGTTTCGGGACAGGGTACCACGAGCAGTACTTC.

The chain couples TRBV11-2 to TRBJ1-2; no firm D call. CDR1 is SGHAT and CDR2 is FQNNGV in the germline V gene. CDR3 length: 15 residues. Trimming took off 0 bases at V and 8 bases at J, with 16 bases between the two ends. The CDR3 region has the DNA TGTGCCAGCAGCTTAGAACCGTTTGGAGCCCGGGGCTACACCTTC. Protein: CASSLEPFGARGYTF.

The chain is built from TRBV27 and TRBJ2-1; TRBD2 matches at 10 bases. V trimming: 2 bases; J trimming: 9 bases; junction bases outside the gene matches: 4. Germline V gene sequence: CDR1 MNHEY, CDR2 SMNVEV (reference sequence). CDR3 size: 14 residues. The CDR3 DNA reads TGTGCCAGCAGTTTACCTAGCGGGAGTGGTGAGCAGTTCTTC. Translating it yields CASSLPSGSGEQFF.

This clone was detected only a few times. In nucleotides, the CDR3 is TGTGCCAGCAGCTGGAAAAAGCGGGGGGAAAACAATGAGCAGTTCTTC. It translates to CASSWKKRGENNEQFF. The rearrangement uses TRBV7-9 and TRBJ2-1; 9 nucleotides line up with TRBD2. This CDR3 comprises 16 residues. The V and J ends lost 4 bases and 5 bases, in that order; junction bases with no gene match: 9. Germline V gene data show CDR1 as SEHNR and CDR2 as FQNEAQ (reference sequence).

The V and J genes are TRBV13 and TRBJ1-5; no reliable D call. Between the trimmed V and J ends, which lost 5 bases and 7 bases, there was a span of 9 bases. The length of the CDR3 is 12 residues. Germline loops: CDR1 PRHDT, CDR2 FYEKMQ (reference sequence). CDR3 sequence (DNA): TGTGCCAGCAGCCTTCTAGGACAGCCCCAGCATTTT. It specifies CASSLLGQPQHF.

The chain recombines TRBV2 with TRBJ2-7, with D uncertain. From germline, CDR1 is SNHLY and CDR2 FYNNEI. The germline V and J ends were trimmed by 7 bases and 0 bases, with 10 bases remaining between them. The CDR3 is made up of 13 amino acids. The CDR3 sequence is CASNAYSSYEQYF. CDR3 DNA: TGTGCCAGCAACGCGTATAGCTCCTACGAGCAGTACTTC.

The V and J genes are TRBV28 and TRBJ1-1, with no clear D. This CDR3 has 15 amino acids. Trimming took off 5 bases at V and 1 base at J, with 14 bases between the two ends. Germline V gives CDR1 MDHEN, CDR2 SYDVKM. The CDR3 loop reads CASSPIREWNTEAFF. In DNA, the CDR3 is TGTGCCAGCAGTCCCATACGGGAATGGAACACTGAAGCTTTCTTT.

The chain has TRBV5-1 and TRBJ2-5; the match to TRBD2 covers 16 bases. Per the germline V gene, CDR1 is SGHRS and CDR2 is YFSETQ. The V and J ends lost 4 bases and 5 bases, in that order; junction bases with no gene match: 8. The CDR3 is made up of 17 amino acids. The DNA for the CDR3 is TGCGCCAGCAGCGCCGGGACTAGCGGGAGGGCCGGCGAGACCCAGTACTTC. Protein: CASSAGTSGRAGETQYF.

This clone was observed a few times. CDR3 nucleotide sequence: TGTGCCAGCAGTTTAGGCTCTAGCGGGAAGGCCGGGGAGCTGTTTTTT. Protein sequence: CASSLGSSGKAGELFF. The chain has TRBV28 and TRBJ2-2, with TRBD2 matching over 9 bases. Per the germline V gene, CDR1 is MDHEN and CDR2 is SYDVKM. CDR3 size: 16 residues. J gave up 6 bases and V 2 bases, and 7 bases lay outside the gene matches.

The chain is built from TRBV5-1 and TRBJ1-2; D is perhaps TRBD1 (6 bases). The germline V gene encodes CDR1 SGHRS and CDR2 YFSETQ. This CDR3 has 13 amino acids. Deletions cut 0 bases from V and 5 bases from J, with 8 bases between. For the CDR3, the DNA is TGCGCCAGCAGCTTGGGGACAGCATATGGCTACACCTTC. As protein: CASSLGTAYGYTF.

The chain employs TRBV27 and TRBJ1-4, with TRBD1 matching 9 bases. The CDR3 covers 13 residues. J gave up 8 bases and V 6 bases, and 4 bases lay outside the gene matches. Germline V CDR1 and CDR2: MNHEY, SMNVEV (reference sequence). The CDR3 nucleotides read TGTGCCAGCAGACGGACAGGGGAAGAAAAACTGTTTTTT. As protein: CASRRTGEEKLFF.